Listed here are 12 T cell receptor beta chains from one sample, sequenced in a study of neurological immune-mediated disorders. TCRdb reanalysed the 5' RACE reads using MiXCR and keeps one entry per CDR3 protein. The sample contains about 21,000 distinct CDR3 sequences, 15% of which appear only once. Sequencing input: PBMCs. Receptor source: a female donor with HTLV-1-associated myelopathy (HAM/TSP).

This clonotype was detected many times. V and J are TRBV29-1 and TRBJ2-3, with D possibly TRBD2 on 8 matching bases. Trimming took 6 bases from V and 8 from J, leaving 24 bases between them. The CDR3 has 15 residues. Germline V gene data show CDR1 as SQVTM and CDR2 as ANQGSEA. CDR3 sequence (DNA): TGCAGCGTGCTGAACAGGGGACTAGGGGACGGTACGCAGTATTTT. Its translation is CSVLNRGLGDGTQYF.

This clonotype was recorded a few times. The V gene is TRBV2, the J gene TRBJ2-5; TRBD2 matches at 10 bases. This CDR3 has 14 residues. Germline values: CDR1 SNHLY, CDR2 FYNNEI. J was trimmed by 3 bases and V by 6 bases; bases with no gene match: 4. This CDR3 is CASSPGLAEETQYF. CDR3 coding DNA: TGTGCCAGCAGCCCAGGACTAGCGGAAGAGACCCAGTACTTC.

This clonotype was observed at least ten times. CDR3 residues: CASSPPGTASYEQYF. The CDR3 DNA follows: TGTGCCAGCTCACCACCCGGGACAGCCTCCTACGAGCAGTACTTC. This rearrangement joins TRBV18 to TRBJ2-7, with 7 bases lining up with TRBD1. Germline V gene data show CDR1 as KGHSH and CDR2 as LQKENI. The CDR3 sequence is 15 residues long. Unmatched junction bases numbered 2, after V lost 0 bases and J lost 0 bases.

At least ten counts were recorded for this clonotype. The V gene is TRBV3-1, the J gene TRBJ2-7; TRBD2 matches at 9 bases. V shed 0 bases and J 3 bases; nucleotides not matched to a gene: 6. CDR3 length: 16 amino acids. Germline V gene data show CDR1 as LGHDT and CDR2 as YNNKEL (reference sequence). The CDR3 DNA follows: TGTGCCAGCAGCCAAGATGGGGGACTAGCTTACTACGAGCAGTACTTC. Protein sequence: CASSQDGGLAYYEQYF.

This clonotype was seen at least ten times. The chain employs TRBV12-3 or TRBV12-4 and TRBJ2-7; TRBD2 matches at 10 bases. V dropped 7 bases and J dropped 5; count of bases not matched to a gene: 8. CDR3 length equals 14 residues. CDR3 sequence: CASTSTSGSNEQYF. The CDR3 nucleotides are TGTGCCAGCACCTCGACTAGCGGGTCTAACGAGCAGTACTTC.

This clonotype was seen ten or more times. The chain employs TRBV20-1 and TRBJ2-7; 7 bases map to TRBD2. The V gene end was trimmed by 3 bases and the J gene end by 0 bases; junction bases not matched to a gene: 5. Germline-derived CDR1 and CDR2 are DFQATT and SNEGSKA (reference sequence). The CDR3 runs 14 residues. The CDR3: CSARRGTSSYEQYF. DNA of the CDR3: TGCAGTGCTAGGCGGGGGACGAGCTCCTACGAGCAGTACTTC.

The chain links TRBV23-1 to TRBJ2-1; TRBD2 agrees at 11 bases. TRBV23-1 carries the ORF label, with uncertain function. Unmatched junction bases numbered 11, after V lost 2 bases and J lost 8 bases. The CDR3 loop spans 17 amino acids. The CDR3 nucleotides read TGCGCCAGCAGTCAACCATTCCCGGCTAGCGGGGGGTATGAGCAGTTCTTC. The encoded protein is CASSQPFPASGGYEQFF.

With respect to this clonotype: A much bigger clone sits one base away, suggesting this may be a read error. This sequence joins TRBV4-3 and TRBJ2-7; D uncertain. This CDR3 is 14 amino acids long. Germline values: CDR1 LGHNA, CDR2 YSLEER. The CDR3 DNA sequence: TGCGCCAGCAGCCAAGATTCGACGTCCTACGATCAGTACTTC. Its protein product is CASSQDSTSYDQYF.

There are many counts of this clonotype. The J gene is TRBJ2-1, the V gene TRBV5-1, with 9 bases matching TRBD1. The ends lost 0 bases at V and 0 bases at J; junction bases unmatched: 1. This CDR3 is 16 amino acids long. CDR1 is SGHRS and CDR2 is YFSETQ in the germline V gene. The CDR3 spells CASSLGTGASYNEQFF. DNA of the CDR3: TGCGCCAGCAGCTTGGGGACAGGGGCCTCCTACAATGAGCAGTTCTTC.

The table lists this clonotype with a count of one. V is TRBV20-1 and J is TRBJ2-3, with 7 bases lining up with TRBD1. From germline, CDR1 is DFQATT and CDR2 SNEGSKA (reference sequence). The CDR3 runs to 14 residues. With 6 bases clipped from V and 4 bases from J, the junction kept 10 bases outside the gene matches. CDR3: CSARTRQGADTQYF. In DNA form, the CDR3 reads TGCAGTGCCAGAACACGTCAGGGGGCAGATACGCAGTATTTT.

This clonotype occurred many times. J is TRBJ1-1 and V is TRBV5-5; 7 bases are shared with TRBD1. The V segment lost 6 bases and the J segment 6 bases; nucleotides outside the gene matches: 11. Looked up from germline, CDR1 is SGHKS and CDR2 is YYEKEE (reference sequence). This CDR3 spans 14 amino acids. CDR3 residues: CASNQYRGGAEAFF. CDR3 in DNA: TGTGCCAGCAACCAGTACAGGGGAGGGGCTGAAGCTTTCTTT.

This clonotype was counted many times. The chain has TRBV20-1 and TRBJ2-7, with 12 positions matching TRBD2. CDR1 is DFQATT and CDR2 is SNEGSKA in the germline V gene (reference sequence). The CDR3 consists of 13 residues. Trimming at V came to 6 bases and at J to 7 bases, leaving 7 bases not matched to a gene. CDR3 protein: CSARLAGVREQYF. The DNA for the CDR3 is TGCAGTGCCAGACTAGCGGGAGTACGAGAGCAGTACTTC.